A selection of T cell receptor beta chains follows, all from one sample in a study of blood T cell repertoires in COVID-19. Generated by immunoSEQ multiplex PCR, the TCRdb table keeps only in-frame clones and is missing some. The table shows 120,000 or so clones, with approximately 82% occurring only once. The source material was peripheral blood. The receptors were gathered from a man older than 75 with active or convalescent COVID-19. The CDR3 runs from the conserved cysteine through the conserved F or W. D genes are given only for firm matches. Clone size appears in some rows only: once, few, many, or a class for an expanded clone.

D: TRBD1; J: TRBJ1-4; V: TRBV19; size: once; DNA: TGTGCCAGTAGACCAAACAGGGGGTACGGTGAAAAACTGTTTTTT; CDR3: CASRPNRGYGEKLFF
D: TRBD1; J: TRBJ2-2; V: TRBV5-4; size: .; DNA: TGTGCCAGCAGCGCACCGGGACAGAGAGGGACCGGGGAGCTGTTTTTT; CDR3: CASSAPGQRGTGELFF
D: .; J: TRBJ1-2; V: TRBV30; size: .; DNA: TGTGCCTGGAGTGGGGGGCGCAAGTATGGCTACACCTTC; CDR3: CAWSGGRKYGYTF
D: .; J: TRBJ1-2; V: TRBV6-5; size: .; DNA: TGTGCCAGCAGCCCGGCCCCCACCCGGGGTGGCTACACCTTC; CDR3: CASSPAPTRGGYTF
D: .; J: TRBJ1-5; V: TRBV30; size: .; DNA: TGTGCCTGGAACAGGAGAAGCAATCAGCCCCAGCATTTT; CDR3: CAWNRRSNQPQHF
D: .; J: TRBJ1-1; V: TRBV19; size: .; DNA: TGTGCCAGTAGTATGCTTCGGGAAGGGGGCACTGAAGCTTTCTTT; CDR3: CASSMLREGGTEAFF
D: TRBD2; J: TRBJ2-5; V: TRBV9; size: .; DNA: TGTGCCAGCAGTCTTAGCGGGGGGGAAGAGACCCAGTACTTC; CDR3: CASSLSGGEETQYF
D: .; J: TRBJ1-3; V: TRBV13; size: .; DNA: TGTGCCAGCAGCTTAAGGATGGGCACTGGAAACACCATATATTTT; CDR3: CASSLRMGTGNTIYF
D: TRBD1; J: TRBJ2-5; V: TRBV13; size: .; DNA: TGTGCCAGCAGCTTAGGCCCCACGGGGACAGGGGGCGTTAGGGAGACCCAGTACTTC; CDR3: CASSLGPTGTGGVRETQYF
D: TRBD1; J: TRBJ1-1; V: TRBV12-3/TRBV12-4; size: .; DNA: TGTGCCAGCAGTTTACGACAGGGCGCTGAAGCTTTCTTT; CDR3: CASSLRQGAEAFF
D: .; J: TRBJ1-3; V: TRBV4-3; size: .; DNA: TGCGCCAGCAGCCAAGGATACAGGGTATCTGGAAACACCATATATTTT; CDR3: CASSQGYRVSGNTIYF
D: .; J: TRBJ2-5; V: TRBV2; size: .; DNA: TGTGCCAGCTGCCGGGACACCCAAGAGACCCAGTACTTC; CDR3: CASCRDTQETQYF
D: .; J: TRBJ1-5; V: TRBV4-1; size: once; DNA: TGCGCCAGCAGCCCTGACAGGTTCGGTCAGCCCCAGCATTTT; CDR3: CASSPDRFGQPQHF
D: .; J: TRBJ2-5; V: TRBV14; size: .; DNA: TGTGCCAGCAGCCAACCCTATGGGGCCAGTCTCCAAGAGACCCAGTACTTC; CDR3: CASSQPYGASLQETQYF
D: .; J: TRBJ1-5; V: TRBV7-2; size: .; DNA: TGTGCCAGCAGCTCACTCCGAGGATATCAGCCCCAGCATTTT; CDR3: CASSSLRGYQPQHF
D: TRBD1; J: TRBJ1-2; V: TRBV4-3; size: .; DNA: TGCGCCAGCAGCCAAGTCGAGACAGGGGGTTATGGCTACACCTTC; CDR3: CASSQVETGGYGYTF
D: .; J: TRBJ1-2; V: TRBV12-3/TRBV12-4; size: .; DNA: TGTGCCAGCAGCCCACAGGAGAACTATGGCTACACCTTC; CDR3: CASSPQENYGYTF
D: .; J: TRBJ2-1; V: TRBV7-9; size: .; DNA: TGTGCCAGCAGCTCGCAGGGTGAGTTTGGCAATGAGCAGTTCTTC; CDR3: CASSSQGEFGNEQFF
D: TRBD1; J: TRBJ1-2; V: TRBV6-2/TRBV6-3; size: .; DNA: TGTGCCAGCAGTACGACAGGGAGAACTAACTATGGCTACACCTTC; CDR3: CASSTTGRTNYGYTF
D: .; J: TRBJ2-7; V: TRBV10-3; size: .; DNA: TGTGCCACTCAGACAGGATGGGACGAGCAGTACTTC; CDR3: CATQTGWDEQYF
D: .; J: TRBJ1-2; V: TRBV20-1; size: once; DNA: TGCAGTGCTAGTGACCGCCGGACAGATAGCTATGGCTACACCTTC; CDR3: CSASDRRTDSYGYTF
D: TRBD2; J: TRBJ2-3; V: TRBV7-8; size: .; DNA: TGTGCCAGCAGCCGACTTTCTAGCGGGGGCACAGATACGCAGTATTTT; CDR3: CASSRLSSGGTDTQYF
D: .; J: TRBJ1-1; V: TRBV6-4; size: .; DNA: TGTGCCAGCATAGCTCGTTTAACTGAAGCTTTCTTT; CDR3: CASIARLTEAFF
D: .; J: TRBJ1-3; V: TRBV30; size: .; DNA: TGTGCCTGGAGTATCGTGCAGGGACTTGGAAACACCATATATTTT; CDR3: CAWSIVQGLGNTIYF
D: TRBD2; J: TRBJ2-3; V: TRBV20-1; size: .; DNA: TGCAGTGCTAGTATGGGGACTAGCGCGGATACGCAGTATTTT; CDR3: CSASMGTSADTQYF
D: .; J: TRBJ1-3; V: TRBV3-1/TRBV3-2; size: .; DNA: TGTGCCAGCAGCCTCGAGGATAACACCATATATTTT; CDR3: CASSLEDNTIYF
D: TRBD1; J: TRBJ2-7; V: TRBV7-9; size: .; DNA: TGTGCCAGCAGCTTAGGCAGGGGGCTGACCTACGAGCAGTACTTC; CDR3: CASSLGRGLTYEQYF
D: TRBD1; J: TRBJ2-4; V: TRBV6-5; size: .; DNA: TGTGCCAGCCGTAGACAGGGCGACATTCAGTACTTC; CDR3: CASRRQGDIQYF
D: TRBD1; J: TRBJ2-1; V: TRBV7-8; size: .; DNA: TGTGCCAGCAGCTTAGACTGGACAGGGGGCATTGAGCAGTTCTTC; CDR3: CASSLDWTGGIEQFF
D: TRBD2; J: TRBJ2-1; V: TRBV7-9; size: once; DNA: TGTGCCAGCAGCTTGATAGCGGGGGGCAATGAGCAGTTCTTC; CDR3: CASSLIAGGNEQFF
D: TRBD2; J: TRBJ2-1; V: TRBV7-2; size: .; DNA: TGTGCCAGCAGCCCGGGGCTAGCGGGGTACAATGAGCAGTTCTTC; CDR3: CASSPGLAGYNEQFF
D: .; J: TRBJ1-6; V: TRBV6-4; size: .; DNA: TGTGCCAGCAGTGATTACCCGGGGAATTCACCCCTCCACTTT; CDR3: CASSDYPGNSPLHF
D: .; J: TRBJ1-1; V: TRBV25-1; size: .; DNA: TGTGCCAGCAGTGATCAGGGCACTGAAGCTTTCTTT; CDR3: CASSDQGTEAFF
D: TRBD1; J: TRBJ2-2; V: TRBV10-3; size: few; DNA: TGTGCCATCAGAGAAGACAGGGCTGGCACCGGGGAGCTGTTTTTT; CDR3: CAIREDRAGTGELFF
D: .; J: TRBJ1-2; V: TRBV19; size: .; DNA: TGTGCCAGTAGCAGGGACATTAACTATGGCTACACCTTC; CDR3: CASSRDINYGYTF
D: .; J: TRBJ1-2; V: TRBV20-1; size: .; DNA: TGCAGTGCTGGGGGAGGCTATGGCTACACCTTC; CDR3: CSAGGGYGYTF
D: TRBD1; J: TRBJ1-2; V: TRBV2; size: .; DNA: TGTGCCAGCAGTGGTCAGGGACAGGGGGTGTATAACACCTTC; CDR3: CASSGQGQGVYNTF
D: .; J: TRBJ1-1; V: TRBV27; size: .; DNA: TGTGCCAGCAGTTTCGGCGCCCCCCCGGAGACTGAAGCTTTCTTT; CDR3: CASSFGAPPETEAFF
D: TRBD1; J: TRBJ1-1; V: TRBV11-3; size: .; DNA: TGTGCCAGCAGCTTCCGGGACAGGGTGGTGAACACTGAAGCTTTCTTT; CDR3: CASSFRDRVVNTEAFF
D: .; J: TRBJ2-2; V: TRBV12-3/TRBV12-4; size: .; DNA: TGTGCCAGCAGTTTGACATACACCGGGGAGCTGTTTTTT; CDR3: CASSLTYTGELFF
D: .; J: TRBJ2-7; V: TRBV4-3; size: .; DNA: TGCGCCAGCAGCCAAGCTCCCCGGGGGTCGAGCGAGCAGTACTTC; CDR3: CASSQAPRGSSEQYF
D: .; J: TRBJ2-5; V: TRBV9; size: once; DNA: TGTGCCAGCAGCCACCCGAGGGAGACCCAGTACTTC; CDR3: CASSHPRETQYF
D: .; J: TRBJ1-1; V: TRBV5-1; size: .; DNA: TGCGCCAGCAGCTTGGAGGGCGGGAGTTTGAACACTGAAGCTTTCTTT; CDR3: CASSLEGGSLNTEAFF
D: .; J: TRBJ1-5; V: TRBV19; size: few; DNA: TGTGCCAGGGACGACAGTCCCCAGCCCCAGCATTTT; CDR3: CARDDSPQPQHF
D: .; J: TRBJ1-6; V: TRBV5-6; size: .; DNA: TGTGCCAGCAGACCACAGGGAGGGAATTCACCCCTCCACTTT; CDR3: CASRPQGGNSPLHF
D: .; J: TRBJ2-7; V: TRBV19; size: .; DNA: TGTGCCAGTAGTTCCGGACAGTCCTACGAGCAGTACTTC; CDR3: CASSSGQSYEQYF
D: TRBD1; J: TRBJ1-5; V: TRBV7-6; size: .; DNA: TGTGCCAGCAGCCTGGGGACAGCAGATCAGCCCCAGCATTTT; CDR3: CASSLGTADQPQHF
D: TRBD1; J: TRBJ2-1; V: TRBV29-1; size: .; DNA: TGCAGCGTTCCCGGGACAGGGGACGAGCAGTTCTTC; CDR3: CSVPGTGDEQFF
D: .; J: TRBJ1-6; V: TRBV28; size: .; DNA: TGTGCCAGCAGGGCCCAGGGTCCAGTCTATAATTCACCCCTCCACTTT; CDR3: CASRAQGPVYNSPLHF
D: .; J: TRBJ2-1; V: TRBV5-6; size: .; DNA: TGTGCCAGCAGCAACCGGGACTTAGATAATGAGCAGTTCTTC; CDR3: CASSNRDLDNEQFF
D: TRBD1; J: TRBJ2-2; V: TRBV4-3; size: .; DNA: TGCGCCAGCAGCCCCCGGGACAGGGGTTACGGGGAGCTGTTTTTT; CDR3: CASSPRDRGYGELFF
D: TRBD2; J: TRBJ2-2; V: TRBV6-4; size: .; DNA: TGTGCCAGGAGACTAGCGGGGGACACCGGGGAGCTGTTTTTT; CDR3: CARRLAGDTGELFF
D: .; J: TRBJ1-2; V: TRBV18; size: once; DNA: TGTGCCAGCTCCCAACGGGGAGGAGGGGGCTACACCTTC; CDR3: CASSQRGGGGYTF